The 13 T cell receptor beta chains given below trace back to one sample, sequenced in a study of Graves' ophthalmopathy and Graves' hyperthyroidism. Amplified TCR beta CDR3 regions were obtained using RNA transcripts as template. First-round RT-PCR with HTBI primers preceded a second-round multiplex PCR. TCRdb re-called the multiplex PCR reads through MiXCR, storing one row per CDR3 protein. The sample consists of about 660,000 distinct CDR3 sequences, just over 40% of them appearing once. The sample taken for sequencing was peripheral blood. The source of these receptors is an adult man with Graves' ophthalmopathy.

This clonotype was seen ten or more times. V gene TRBV7-9 combines with J gene TRBJ1-3, with D hard to call. CDR3 size: 16 residues. The V and J ends lost 4 bases and 3 bases respectively, with 16 bases between them. CDR1 and CDR2 (germline): SEHNR, FQNEAQ (reference sequence). The CDR3 reads CASSSQAGAFGNTIYF. The DNA for the CDR3 is TGTGCCAGCAGCTCACAAGCGGGCGCTTTTGGAAACACCATATATTTT.

The V call is TRBV14, the J call TRBJ2-2, with D possibly being TRBD1 or TRBD2 (6 bases each). Deletions cut 4 bases from V and 4 bases from J, with 25 bases between. There are 19 residues in the CDR3. The germline V gene has CDR1 SGHDN and CDR2 FVKESK. CDR3 sequence reads: CASSPRTGPTGAGTGELFF. The CDR3 coding sequence is TGTGCCAGCAGCCCCCGTACAGGCCCGACGGGGGCGGGCACCGGGGAGCTGTTTTTT.

This clonotype was counted many times. The chain joins TRBV12-3 or TRBV12-4 to TRBJ2-7; tentative D call: TRBD1 (6 bases). The CDR3 totals 15 residues. V was cut by 4 bases and J by 4 bases, with 17 bases left in between. The CDR3 is CASSYRAPPGYEQYF. The CDR3 region has the DNA TGTGCCAGCAGTTACAGGGCGCCCCCCGGTTACGAGCAGTACTTC.

About this clonotype itself: This may be a read error, as it is one base from a much larger clone. The chain carries TRBV2 and TRBJ1-1, with 9 nucleotides matching TRBD1. This CDR3 is 14 amino acids long. The J segment lost 1 base and the V segment lost 6 bases, leaving 3 bases of the junction unmatched. CDR1 is SNHLY and CDR2 is FYNNEI in the germline V gene. The CDR3 DNA reads TGTGCCAGCAGCCAGACAGGGGGGAACACTGAAGCTTTCTTT. It encodes CASSQTGGNTEAFF.

This clonotype was seen many times. CDR3 protein: CASSLLGFQPQHF. The DNA for the CDR3 is TGTGCCAGCAGTTTGTTAGGTTTTCAGCCCCAGCATTTT. The chain combines TRBV12-3 or TRBV12-4 with TRBJ1-5; D is unresolved. The CDR3 runs to 13 residues. Trimming cost V 3 bases and J 6 bases, with 9 bases left between them.

This clonotype was observed a few times. This chain connects TRBV12-3 or TRBV12-4 to TRBJ2-2; TRBD2 might be the D (6 bases). The CDR3 contains 14 residues. V shed 6 bases and J shed 1 base, with 9 bases lying between them. The CDR3 spells CASRRDWNTGELFF. As DNA, the CDR3 is TGTGCCAGCAGACGGGACTGGAACACCGGGGAGCTGTTTTTT.

The chain links TRBV7-9 to TRBJ1-3, with TRBD1 identical over 8 bases. V was pared by 8 bases and J by 7 bases, with 10 bases of the junction left unmatched. The CDR3 consists of 14 residues. CDR1 and CDR2 from the germline V gene are SEHNR and FQNEAQ (reference sequence). The CDR3 DNA is TGTGCCAGCGGACTCCAGGGACAGGAGAACACCATATATTTT. It is translated as CASGLQGQENTIYF. The complete variable domain, with remaining parts taken from reference TRBV7-9 and TRBJ1-3, reads DTGVSQNPRHKITKRGQNVTFRCDPISEHNRLYWYRQTLGQGPEFLTYFQNEAQLEKSRLLSDRFSAERPKGSFSTLEIQRTEQGDSAMYLCASGLQGQENTIYFGEGSWLTVV.

The gene calls are TRBV9 and TRBJ1-3; weak D call: TRBD1 (5 bases). The CDR3 is 17 residues long. With 3 bases removed from V and 0 bases from J, the gap between germline ends came to 16 bases. CDR1 and CDR2 from the germline V gene are SGDLS and YYNGEE. This CDR3 is CASSGTDSAYSGNTIYF. CDR3 bases: TGTGCCAGCAGCGGGACCGACAGCGCGTACTCTGGAAACACCATATATTTT.

Of note for this clonotype: This clone may be a read error of a much larger clone one base away. The V call is TRBV15, the J call TRBJ1-5; D might be TRBD1 (6 bases). The CDR3 length is 17 residues. Germline V lookup: CDR1 LNHNV, CDR2 YYDKDF (reference sequence). The CDR3 bases are TGTGCCGCCAGCAGAGAGGGGGGGGACTATAGCAATCAGCCCCAGCATTTT. This encodes CAASREGGDYSNQPQHF.

The V call is TRBV20-1, the J call TRBJ1-2; 9 bases agree with TRBD1. Germline-derived CDR1 and CDR2 are DFQATT and SNEGSKA (reference sequence). Germline trimming cut 0 bases from V and 5 bases from J; bases unmatched to any gene: 10. The length of the CDR3 is 16 residues. The DNA of the CDR3 is TGCAGTGCTAGAGATAGGGACAGGGTGGAGAGGTATGGCTACACCTTC. Protein product: CSARDRDRVERYGYTF.

The sample holds many counts of this clonotype. The rearrangement links TRBV7-9 to TRBJ2-7, with D uncertain. The CDR3 covers 13 residues. V was trimmed by 4 bases and J by 3 bases, leaving 10 bases between them. Per germline, CDR1 SEHNR and CDR2 FQNEAQ (reference sequence). The CDR3 spells CASSSTRNYEQYF. CDR3 DNA sequence: TGTGCCAGCAGCTCAACGAGAAACTACGAGCAGTACTTC.

This clonotype showed up many times. The rearrangement uses TRBV9 and TRBJ1-6; D uncertain. The CDR3 spans 15 residues. Trimming removed 0 bases at V and 7 bases at J, with 11 bases between. From germline, CDR1 is SGDLS and CDR2 YYNGEE. This chain's CDR3 is CASSVDGRLNSPLHF. The CDR3, as DNA: TGTGCCAGCAGCGTAGATGGCAGGCTAAATTCACCCCTCCACTTT. Looking up the rest from reference TRBV9 and TRBJ1-6 gives the full variable domain: DSGVTQTPKHLITATGQRVTLRCSPRSGDLSVYWYQQSLDQGLQFLIQYYNGEERAKGNILERFSAQQFPDLHSELNLSSLELGDSALYFCASSVDGRLNSPLHFGNGTRLTVT.

This clonotype was picked up many times. The chain recombines TRBV20-1 with TRBJ2-5, with unresolved D. The CDR3 runs 12 residues. The ends were cut back, 6 bases at V and 5 bases at J, with 13 bases in the middle. Germline values: CDR1 DFQATT, CDR2 SNEGSKA (reference sequence). The CDR3 nucleotides read TGCAGTGCGCGGACCAATGTGGAGACCCAGTACTTC. Translation gives CSARTNVETQYF.